This TCR beta chain stems from a study of shared clonotypes between healthy human individuals. Study-level findings and limits: An effect of sequencing depth on clonotype sharing among donors was expected. In a handful of donors, about 5% of naive CD4 clonotypes appeared in common.

Worth noting for this clone: The antigen remains unidentified.

CDR3 length: 14 amino acids. The germline gives CDR1 SGDLS, CDR2 YYNGEE. V shed 4 bases and J 5 bases; nucleotides not matched to a gene: 8. Clones were sequenced by immunoSEQ multiplex PCR, and TCRdb holds only the in-frame ones, with some missing. The repertoire holds about 680,000 clones, with about three quarters as singletons. The receptor comes from a woman aged 25 to 45 in good health. Material for sequencing was memory CD4+ T cells sorted from blood. Subset denoted: CD45RA-negative fraction. This chain connects TRBV9 to TRBJ2-5, with 7 nucleotides matching TRBD2. Here the CDR3 reads CASSFGGVSETQYF. In DNA form, the CDR3 reads TGTGCCAGCAGCTTTGGGGGGGTGTCGGAGACCCAGTACTTC.